This T cell receptor beta chain came from a study of shared clonotypes between healthy human individuals. Using immunoSEQ multiplex PCR, the repertoire was profiled, and TCRdb retains in-frame clones only, with some absent. Of 1,500,000 or so clones listed, approximately 96% were seen once; the top ten hold about 1.2%. Sequencing was carried out using naive CD4+ T cells sorted from blood. Described subset: CD45RA+ positively selected. This receptor was obtained from a man aged 25 to 40 in good health.

The CDR3 is CASSYSTVGTEAFF. The CDR3 DNA reads as TGTGCCAGCAGTTACTCGACGGTGGGCACTGAAGCTTTCTTT. The chain links TRBV6-6 to TRBJ1-1; D is uncertain. With 0 bases removed from V and 4 bases from J, the gap between germline ends came to 9 bases. Germline assignment: CDR1 MNHNY and CDR2 SVGAGI (reference sequence). The CDR3 is 14 residues long.